A single sample gave rise to the 32 T cell receptor beta chains below, sequenced in a study of T cell repertoires in cytomegalovirus infection. No antigen has been identified for these receptors. TCRdb called the reads again in MiXCR, with one record for every CDR3 protein. The sample holds some 900,000 distinct CDR3 sequences, about 30% seen once. The specimen was cultured CD8+ T cells from PBMCs, collected from culture after CMV antigen stimulation. These receptors came from a human donor in good health (CMV status not recorded). Some clones in this sample may be carry-over from other donors' samples.

This clonotype occurred many times. V usage is TRBV7-6 and J usage is TRBJ2-2; no reliable D call. The V gene lost 4 bases and the J gene lost 12 bases, with 12 bases spanning the gap. This CDR3 has 12 residues. CDR1 and CDR2 from the germline V gene are SGHVS and FNYEAQ. The CDR3 region has the DNA TGTGCCAGCAGCTCGGCAGAGAGGAAGCTGTTTTTT. Residues: CASSSAERKLFF.

The DNA of the CDR3 is TGTGCCAGCAGACCGCCACAGGGACGAACTGAAGCTTTCTTT. Residues: CASRPPQGRTEAFF. The chain uses TRBV28 and TRBJ1-1; the D gene is possibly TRBD1 (6 bases). This CDR3 comprises 14 residues. The V gene's germline CDR1 is MDHEN and CDR2 SYDVKM. V lost 6 bases, J lost 5 bases, and 16 bases lay in between.

The chain recombines TRBV7-9 with TRBJ2-1; 10 nucleotides align to TRBD1. The CDR3 loop spans 14 amino acids. The J segment lost 8 bases and the V segment lost 3 bases, leaving 4 bases of the junction unmatched. The germline V gene has CDR1 SEHNR and CDR2 FQNEAQ (reference sequence). Here the CDR3 reads CASSLWTGGDEQFF. The CDR3 DNA reads TGTGCCAGCAGCTTGTGGACAGGGGGGGATGAGCAGTTCTTC.

In its sample, this clonotype was seen a few times. J is TRBJ1-6 and V is TRBV12-3 or TRBV12-4, with a weak D call TRBD1 (6 bases). V was cut by 5 bases and J by 0 bases, with 11 bases left in between. The length of the CDR3 is 16 residues. In DNA form, the CDR3 reads TGTGCCAGCAGTCTTGGACAGACCTCCTATAATTCACCCCTCCACTTT. This codes for CASSLGQTSYNSPLHF.

This clonotype was found a few times. This chain's CDR3 is CASSIDRTSGGPTDTQYF. The CDR3 DNA is TGTGCCAGTAGTATAGACCGGACTAGCGGGGGTCCCACAGATACGCAGTATTTT. The rearrangement uses TRBV19 and TRBJ2-3; 13 positions match TRBD2. The CDR3 is 18 amino acids. Unmatched junction bases numbered 5, after V lost 0 bases and J lost 2 bases. Germline V lookup: CDR1 LNHDA, CDR2 SQIVND (reference sequence).

This clonotype has at least ten counts. The chain couples TRBV12-3 or TRBV12-4 to TRBJ1-2, with a tentative D call TRBD1 (5 bases). Trimming removed 5 bases at V and 4 bases at J, with 14 bases between. The CDR3 spans 14 residues. The CDR3 DNA is TGTGCCAGCAGTCTAACCTGGGACGCCTATGGCTACACCTTC. It encodes CASSLTWDAYGYTF.

V is TRBV19 and J is TRBJ2-2; 7 nucleotides agree with TRBD2. The CDR3 sequence is 14 residues long. The V segment lost 11 bases and the J segment 8 bases; nucleotides outside the gene matches: 14. Germline-derived CDR1 and CDR2 are LNHDA and SQIVND (reference sequence). CDR3 loop: CAARGGGERGELFF. The CDR3 DNA follows: TGTGCCGCCCGGGGTGGGGGGGAGAGAGGGGAGCTGTTTTTT.

This clonotype occurred a few times. The rearrangement links TRBV7-6 to TRBJ2-5, with 10 bases that match TRBD1. The CDR3 spans 14 residues. Germline loops: CDR1 SGHVS, CDR2 FNYEAQ. V gave up 7 bases and J gave up 3 bases; unmatched junction bases: 5. The CDR3 here is CASTPGTGEETQYF. CDR3 in DNA: TGTGCCAGCACCCCCGGGACAGGGGAAGAGACCCAGTACTTC.

The J gene is TRBJ1-5, the V gene TRBV7-6; possibly TRBD1 for D (6 bases). This CDR3 contains 13 residues. The ends were cut back, 6 bases at V and 3 bases at J, with 9 bases in the middle. CDR1 is SGHVS, CDR2 FNYEAQ, per germline. The CDR3 sequence: CASSHRDNQPQHF. The CDR3 DNA is TGTGCCAGCAGTCACAGGGACAATCAGCCCCAGCATTTT.

This clonotype was recorded once. This rearrangement joins TRBV10-2 to TRBJ2-7, with unresolved D. The germline gives CDR1 WSHSY, CDR2 SAAADI. Between the trimmed V and J ends, which lost 3 bases and 4 bases, there was a span of 7 bases. The CDR3 has 12 residues. CDR3 amino acids: CASSDGGYEQYV. CDR3 coding DNA: TGCGCCAGCAGTGACGGTGGATACGAGCAGTACGTC.

This clonotype has only a few counts. The chain joins TRBV27 to TRBJ2-7; D ambiguous. Per the germline V gene, CDR1 is MNHEY and CDR2 is SMNVEV (reference sequence). The CDR3 consists of 13 residues. The germline V and J ends were trimmed by 3 bases and 3 bases, with 9 bases remaining between them. Here the CDR3 DNA reads TGTGCCAGCAGTTTGAGAACAGACTACGAGCAGTACTTC. Translated: CASSLRTDYEQYF.

This clonotype was seen only a few times. V is TRBV2 and J is TRBJ2-2, with TRBD2 matching 9 bases. Germline V gene lookup returns CDR1 SNHLY and CDR2 FYNNEI. With 1 base clipped from V and 5 bases from J, the junction kept 8 bases outside the gene matches. The CDR3 is 17 residues long. The CDR3 nucleotides read TGTGCCAGCAGTGAAGGGGTAGCGGGGGCGGGAACCGGGGAGCTGTTTTTT. Its protein is CASSEGVAGAGTGELFF.

The chain combines TRBV15 with TRBJ2-1; tentatively, D is TRBD2 (6 bases). CDR3 length: 14 residues. V lost 6 bases, J lost 10 bases, and 19 bases lay in between. The germline V gene encodes CDR1 LNHNV and CDR2 YYDKDF (reference sequence). CDR3 sequence: CATSRDEVGGEQFF. Here the CDR3 DNA reads TGTGCCACCAGTCGCGATGAGGTTGGGGGGGAGCAGTTCTTC.

This clonotype was seen a single time. Germline and junction disagree at one end, which may indicate a read error. The rearrangement links TRBV10-2 to TRBJ2-7; either TRBD1 or TRBD2 may supply D (5 bases each). This CDR3 region has 15 residues. Germline V lookup: CDR1 WSHSY, CDR2 SAAADI. CDR3 protein: CAISERSGPTYEQYF. In DNA, the CDR3 is TGCGCCATCAGTGAAAGATCGGGACCGACCTACGAGCAGTACTTC.

The DNA for the CDR3 is TGTGCCAGCAGTGAGGACAGGGGTGGCACTGAAGCTTTCTTT. This codes for CASSEDRGGTEAFF. This chain uses TRBV6-5 with TRBJ1-1, with 9 nucleotides matching TRBD1. The CDR3 contains 14 residues. Losses at the gene ends were 5 bases for V and 4 bases for J; bases not matched to a gene: 5. Germline V gene sequence: CDR1 MNHEY, CDR2 SVGAGI.

The chain has TRBV4-1 and TRBJ1-3, with unresolved D. CDR1 and CDR2 (germline): MGHRA, YSYEKL. V lost 7 bases and J lost 9, with 13 bases in between. The CDR3 runs to 12 residues. For the CDR3, the DNA is TGCGCCAGCACCGCCGCGGAGGGCACCATATATTTT. As protein: CASTAAEGTIYF.

The sample holds many counts of this clonotype. The chain uses TRBV6-5 and TRBJ2-1; D may correspond to TRBD1 or TRBD2 (5 bases each). CDR3 length: 15 amino acids. V was trimmed by 6 bases and J by 0 bases, leaving 12 bases between them. Germline assignment: CDR1 MNHEY and CDR2 SVGAGI. The CDR3 sequence: CASSPGTVSYNEQFF. Here the CDR3 DNA reads TGTGCCAGCAGCCCCGGGACGGTCTCCTACAATGAGCAGTTCTTC.

In its sample, this clonotype was seen a few times. This chain connects TRBV7-2 to TRBJ1-2, with no clear D. This CDR3 has 15 residues. With 1 base removed from V and 8 bases from J, the gap between germline ends came to 17 bases. Germline V gene lookup returns CDR1 SGHTA and CDR2 FQGNSA. CDR3 loop: CASSLDLGSLPGYTF. The CDR3 DNA reads as TGTGCCAGCAGCTTAGATTTGGGGTCCCTACCAGGCTACACCTTC.

This clonotype was recorded a few times. The chain links TRBV7-8 to TRBJ1-1; the D is unclear. Germline CDR1 and CDR2: SGHVS and FQNEAQ. V was pared by 6 bases and J by 4 bases, with 9 bases between. The CDR3 totals 12 residues. CDR3 residues: CASSLTSTEAFF. CDR3 coding DNA: TGTGCCAGCAGTCTAACGTCCACTGAAGCTTTCTTT.

This clonotype was recorded at least ten times. The chain joins TRBV6-5 to TRBJ1-1; D unclear. V lost 2 bases and J lost 5, with 18 bases in between. CDR3 length: 16 amino acids. CDR1 is MNHEY and CDR2 is SVGAGI in the germline V gene. CDR3 in amino acids: CASSYGYPGLGTEAFF. The DNA of the CDR3 is TGTGCCAGCAGTTACGGTTACCCAGGATTGGGGACTGAAGCTTTCTTT.

V gene TRBV28 combines with J gene TRBJ1-4, with TRBD1 identical over 9 bases. V was clipped by 2 bases and J by 3 bases; unmatched bases: 4. The CDR3 consists of 16 residues. The germline gives CDR1 MDHEN, CDR2 SYDVKM. The DNA of the CDR3 is TGTGCCAGCAGTTTAGGACAGGGGTGGGCTAATGAAAAACTGTTTTTT. Its translation is CASSLGQGWANEKLFF. Full variable domain (remainder filled in from reference TRBV28 and TRBJ1-4): DVKVTQSSRYLVKRTGEKVFLECVQDMDHENMFWYRQDPGLGLRLIYFSYDVKMKEKGDIPEGYSVSREKKERFSLILESASTNQTSMYLCASSLGQGWANEKLFFGSGTQLSVL.

This clonotype has more than one count but fewer than ten. The genes are TRBV6-2 or TRBV6-3 and TRBJ2-7, with 8 bases fitting TRBD2. J lost 6 bases, V lost 2 bases, and 6 bases had no gene match. Germline-derived CDR1 and CDR2 are MNHEY and SVGEGT. This CDR3 region has 14 residues. The CDR3 region is CASSYGGGPGEQYV. CDR3 coding DNA: TGTGCCAGCAGTTACGGCGGGGGGCCGGGCGAGCAGTACGTC.

The table lists this clonotype with many counts. The chain combines TRBV4-1 with TRBJ2-7; the D gene is possibly TRBD1 (7 bases). This CDR3 region has 17 residues. Germline values: CDR1 MGHRA, CDR2 YSYEKL. Trimming removed 4 bases from V and 2 bases from J, with 21 bases in between. The CDR3 loop reads CASSPSGGDRPAYEQYV. The CDR3 nucleotides are TGCGCCAGCAGCCCCTCTGGCGGGGACAGACCAGCCTACGAGCAGTACGTC.

The V call is TRBV7-6, the J call TRBJ2-5; possibly TRBD1 for D (6 bases). The CDR3 contains 15 residues. V lost 5 bases and J 2 bases, leaving 15 bases between the germline ends. Germline V gene data show CDR1 as SGHVS and CDR2 as FNYEAQ. The CDR3 sequence: CASSAPLDRQETQYF. The CDR3 DNA follows: TGTGCCAGCAGCGCCCCTCTGGACAGACAAGAGACCCAGTACTTC.

In regard to this clonotype: Possible read error: a much larger clone is one base away. The V call is TRBV7-4, the J call TRBJ2-6; 7 nucleotides match TRBD2. This CDR3 is built from 15 residues. CDR1 is SGHVT and CDR2 is SQSDAQ in the germline V gene. CDR3 residues: CTSSGEESGANVLTF. The CDR3 DNA reads as TGTACCAGCAGCGGGGAGGAATCTGGGGCCAACGTCCTGACTTTC. The whole variable domain, filled in from reference TRBV7-4 and TRBJ2-6, reads GAGVSQSPRYKVAKRGRDVALRCDSISGHVTLYWYRQTLGQGSEVLTYSQSDAQRDKSGRPSGRFSAERPERSVSTLKIQRTEQGDSAVYLCTSSGEESGANVLTFGAGSRLTVL.

The chain joins TRBV12-3 or TRBV12-4 to TRBJ1-3; D gene unclear. The CDR3 spans 16 residues. Deletions cut 3 bases from V and 0 bases from J, with 12 bases between. The CDR3 region is CASSFFVESSGNTIYF. In DNA, the CDR3 is TGTGCCAGCAGTTTTTTTGTCGAGAGCTCTGGAAACACCATATATTTT.

The V gene is TRBV4-3, the J gene TRBJ2-5, with 12 bases aligning to TRBD2. CDR1 and CDR2 from the germline V gene are LGHNA and YSLEER. The ends lost 2 bases at V and 5 bases at J; junction bases unmatched: 3. The CDR3 is 15 residues long. CDR3 protein: CASSQSGLAGETQYF. The CDR3 DNA reads TGCGCCAGCAGCCAATCCGGACTAGCGGGGGAGACCCAGTACTTC.

This clonotype came up a few times. V and J are TRBV6-1 and TRBJ2-3; D gene unclear. V lost 4 bases and J lost 2, with 7 bases in between. The CDR3 runs 13 residues. Germline CDR1 MNHNS, CDR2 SASEGT. CDR3 residues: CASSGGNTDTQYF. The CDR3 DNA reads as TGTGCCAGCAGTGGTGGGAACACAGATACGCAGTATTTT.

This clonotype was seen many times. This rearrangement joins TRBV7-6 to TRBJ2-3; tentative D call: TRBD1 (5 bases). The CDR3 has 16 residues. The germline V and J ends were trimmed by 2 bases and 2 bases, with 14 bases remaining between them. Looked up from germline, CDR1 is SGHVS and CDR2 is FNYEAQ. The CDR3 loop is CASSLRTTKVTDTQYF. CDR3 bases: TGTGCCAGCAGCTTACGGACAACCAAGGTCACAGATACGCAGTATTTT. The full variable domain, its missing parts supplied by reference TRBV7-6 and TRBJ2-3, is GAGVSQSPRYKVTKRGQDVALRCDPISGHVSLYWYRQALGQGPEFLTYFNYEAQQDKSGLPNDRFSAERPEGSISTLTIQRTEQRDSAMYRCASSLRTTKVTDTQYFGPGTRLTVL.

CDR3 sequence reads: CASMIQGAGNEQFF. Here the CDR3 DNA reads TGTGCCAGCATGATACAGGGGGCAGGGAATGAGCAGTTCTTC. The chain couples TRBV2 to TRBJ2-1; 9 nucleotides match TRBD1. CDR3 length: 14 amino acids. The J segment lost 7 bases and the V segment lost 7 bases, leaving 8 bases of the junction unmatched. Looked up from germline, CDR1 is SNHLY and CDR2 is FYNNEI.

This clonotype occurred a few times. The V gene is TRBV10-3, the J gene TRBJ1-2; 7 bases line up with TRBD1. The length of the CDR3 is 13 residues. Germline CDR1 is ENHRY and CDR2 is SYGVKD. Trimming cost V 3 bases and J 8 bases; bases outside gene matches: 6. The CDR3 is CAISEGRGDGYTF. The CDR3 DNA reads as TGTGCCATCAGTGAAGGCAGGGGGGACGGCTACACCTTC.

This clonotype was recorded a few times. The chain carries TRBV7-9 and TRBJ2-1; TRBD2 matches 10 bases. CDR1 is SEHNR and CDR2 is FQNEAQ in the germline V gene (reference sequence). V trimming: 5 bases; J trimming: 7 bases; junction bases outside the gene matches: 11. CDR3 length: 16 residues. The CDR3: CASSAPERGGRNEQFF. The CDR3 nucleotides are TGTGCCAGCAGCGCTCCGGAGCGGGGGGGCAGGAATGAGCAGTTCTTC.